This T cell receptor (beta chain) emerged from a study of cytomegalovirus exposure and HLA in healthy donors. General study points: CMV antigen specificity was confirmed in vitro for three CMV-associated chains. Subsequent analysis of the approximately 110 validation repertoires found a tendency for first-cohort TCR clusters to co-occur.

Separate from the 666-subject first cohort, the approximately 120-subject validation cohort was the one that the donors belonged to. TCRdb's copy holds only in-frame clones and misses some; the assay was immunoSEQ multiplex PCR. The sample yields more than 95,000 clones, roughly 88% seen once. Trimming stripped 3 bases from V and 5 bases from J, with 7 bases between. Germline lookup yields CDR1 DFQATT and CDR2 SNEGSKA (reference sequence). The CDR3 is 11 amino acids. Details on this clone: Its antigen remains unidentified.

This TCR was sampled from a man between 18 and 29 years old in good health and CMV-seronegative. V and J are TRBV20-1 and TRBJ2-5; tentative D call: TRBD1 (5 bases). Sequencing input: PBMCs. CDR3 residues: CSARGHETQYF. In nucleotides, the CDR3 is TGCAGTGCTAGGGGGCACGAGACCCAGTACTTC.